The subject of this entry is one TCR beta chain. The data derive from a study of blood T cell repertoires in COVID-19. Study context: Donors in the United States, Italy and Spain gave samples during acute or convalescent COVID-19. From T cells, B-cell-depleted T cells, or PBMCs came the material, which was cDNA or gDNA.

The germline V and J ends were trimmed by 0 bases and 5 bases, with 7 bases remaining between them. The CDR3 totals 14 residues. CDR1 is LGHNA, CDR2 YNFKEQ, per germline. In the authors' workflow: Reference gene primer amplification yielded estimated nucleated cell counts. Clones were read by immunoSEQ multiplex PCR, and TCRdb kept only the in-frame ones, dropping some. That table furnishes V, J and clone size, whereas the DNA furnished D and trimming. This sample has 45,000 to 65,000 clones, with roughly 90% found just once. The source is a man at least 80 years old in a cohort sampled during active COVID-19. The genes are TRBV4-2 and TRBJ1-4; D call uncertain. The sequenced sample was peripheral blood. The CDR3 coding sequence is TGTGCCAGCAGCCAAGAGATAGAAAATGAAAAACTGTTTTTT. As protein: CASSQEIENEKLFF.